This T cell receptor beta chain was profiled in a study of beta chain features in type 1 diabetes. Study-wide points: The similarity of naive, central memory and Treg TCRB repertoires appeared greater among patients than among healthy donors. Patients with Type 1 diabetes showed moderately but significantly shorter TCRB CDR3s in all four CD4+ subsets.

Reverse transcription of all isolated RNA meant that expressed TCRB transcripts were sequenced. Using immunoSEQ multiplex PCR, the repertoire was profiled, and TCRdb retains in-frame clones only, with some absent. The sample yields 150,000 to 200,000 clones, roughly 8% seen once. About this clone itself: Its specificity is not known.

This CDR3 has 14 amino acids. CDR1 and CDR2 from the germline V gene are MGHRA and YSYEKL. Trimming took 0 bases from V and 6 from J, leaving 9 bases between them. The sequenced sample was central memory CD4+ T cells from blood. This sequence was found in a man younger than 35 with type 1 diabetes. The chain couples TRBV4-1 to TRBJ1-5, with D unclear. This CDR3 is CASSQDITGQPQHF. The CDR3 DNA sequence: TGCGCCAGCAGCCAAGATATAACTGGTCAGCCCCAGCATTTT.